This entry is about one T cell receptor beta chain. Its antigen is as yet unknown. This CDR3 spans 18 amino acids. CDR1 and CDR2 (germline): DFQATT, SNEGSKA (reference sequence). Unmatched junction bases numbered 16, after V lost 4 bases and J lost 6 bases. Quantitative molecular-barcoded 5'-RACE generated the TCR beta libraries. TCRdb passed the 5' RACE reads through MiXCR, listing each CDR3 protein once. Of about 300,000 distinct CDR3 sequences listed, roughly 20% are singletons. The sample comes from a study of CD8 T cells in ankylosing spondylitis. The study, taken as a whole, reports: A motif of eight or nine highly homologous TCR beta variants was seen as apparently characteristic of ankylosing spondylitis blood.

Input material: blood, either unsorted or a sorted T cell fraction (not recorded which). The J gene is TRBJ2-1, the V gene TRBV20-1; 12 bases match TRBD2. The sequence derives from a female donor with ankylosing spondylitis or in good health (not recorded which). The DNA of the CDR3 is TGCAGTGCTAAAGGATACTCAGCGACTAGCGGGAGAATCAATGAGCAGTTCTTC. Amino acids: CSAKGYSATSGRINEQFF.